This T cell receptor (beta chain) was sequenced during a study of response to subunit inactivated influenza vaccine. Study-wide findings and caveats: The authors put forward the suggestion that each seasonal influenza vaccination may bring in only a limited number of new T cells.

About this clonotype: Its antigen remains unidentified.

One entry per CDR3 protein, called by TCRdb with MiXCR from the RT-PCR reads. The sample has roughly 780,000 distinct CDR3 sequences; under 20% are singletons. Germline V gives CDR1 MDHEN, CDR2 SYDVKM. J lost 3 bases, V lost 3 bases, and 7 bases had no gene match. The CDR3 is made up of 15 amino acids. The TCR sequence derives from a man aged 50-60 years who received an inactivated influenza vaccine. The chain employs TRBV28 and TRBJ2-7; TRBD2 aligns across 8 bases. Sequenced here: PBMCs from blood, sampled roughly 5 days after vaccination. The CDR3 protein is CASSFFPSGSYEQYF. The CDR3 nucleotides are TGTGCCAGCAGTTTTTTCCCCAGCGGGAGCTACGAGCAGTACTTC.